What follows describes a single T cell receptor (beta chain). This clone was observed once. This clone's antigen is unknown. No base-level quality is on record; no much larger clone is a single base apart. Genomic DNA was extracted from sorted cells for sequencing of the TCRbeta CDR3 region. The immunoSEQ Assay was used to sequence the TCRbeta CDR3 regions. In TCRdb, the immuneACCESS table is reduced to in-frame sequences with V and J assigned. These tables do not hold every clone; where another copy was compared, an unresolved V gene accounts for under half, and the others remain unexplained. This sample holds tens of thousands of clones; about 85% were observed only once. The top ten clones comprise around 2% of the sample. The sample comes from a study of OX40 agonist ivuxolimab in advanced cancers. Turning to the overall study: Ivuxolimab was an agonistic, fully human IgG2 monoclonal antibody directed against OX40 (CD134), a costimulatory receptor. Intravenous ivuxolimab was administered to patients every 2 weeks at six dose levels: 0.01, 0.1, 0.3, 1.5, 3 and 10 mg/kg. Of the 50 to 55 patients in dose escalation, 19 had hepatocellular carcinoma, some 15 had melanoma, 9 had renal cell carcinoma and 9 had head and neck cancer. In the dose-escalation cohort, approximately 83% of patients were male, and the mean age was 60 years with a range of about 20 to 80. Prior anti-PD-1, anti-PD-L1 or anti-CTLA-4 therapy was permitted, and about 40% of dose-escalation patients had received checkpoint inhibitors. Three dose-escalation patients achieved partial responses, one with hepatocellular carcinoma and two with cutaneous melanoma. The purpose of peripheral TCRbeta sequencing was to test whether ivuxolimab changed TCR sequence diversity and led to clonal T-cell expansion. The paper reports the monotherapy dose-escalation portion (N of about 50 patients) of the phase I ivuxolimab trial. Overall study results and their limits: Antigen specificity was not determined for the clonally expanded peripheral T cells. After ivuxolimab, CD8+ T cells had more expanded clones than CD4+ T cells on average. Partial responders in the 0.1-3.0 mg/kg groups had among the lowest normalized peripheral clonal expansion, especially among CD8+ T cells. Low levels of normalized T-cell clonal expansion were also seen in some nonresponding patients. At doses of 0.1 to 3.0 mg/kg, clonal expansion of both CD4+ and CD8+ blood T cells was observed from baseline to week 6.

A distance of 13 bases separates the germline ends of V and J, which lose 4 bases and 3 bases respectively. Its CDR3 holds 15 amino acids, cysteine through phenylalanine. The DNA shown is the 45-base CDR3, in frame from base 1. CDR1 is given as MNHEY and CDR2 as SVGAGI, both from the germline V gene. The trial excluded patients who had a history of autoimmune disease or were on systemic immunosuppression. In every dose cohort, peripheral blood was drawn for TCR sequencing at baseline, cycle 4 day 1, and cycle 7 day 1. Samples came from an open-label, multicenter, first-in-human phase I dose-escalation trial of ivuxolimab. The trial enrolled adults with locally advanced or metastatic head and neck squamous cell, hepatocellular, melanoma or renal cell carcinoma. Before TCR sequencing, CD4+ T cells and CD8+ T cells from peripheral blood were sorted into separate populations.

The chain is assembled from TRBV6-5 and TRBJ1-5; 6 matching bases give a weak D call of TRBD1. The sequence was collected from an adult with an advanced solid tumor such as melanoma, head and neck, liver or kidney cancer. The material sequenced was CD4+ or CD8+ T cells sorted from blood, taken in a trial of the OX40 agonist ivuxolimab. The CDR3 here reads CASSSGRGHNQPQHF. The nucleotide sequence reads as follows: TGTGCCAGCAGTTCGGGGCGGGGACACAATCAGCCCCAGCATTTT.